This paragraph covers one TCR beta chain sequence. This sample was included in a study of tumor and adjacent non-tumor tissue in lung cancer. RNA was extracted from bulk tissue without any cell sorting. TCRbeta libraries were built with three rounds of nested PCR, modified from ARM-PCR. TCRdb re-derived calls from the multiplex PCR reads in MiXCR, one entry per CDR3 protein. The sample shows about 200,000 distinct CDR3 sequences, about 71% of them seen only once. The sample taken for sequencing was lung tumor tissue. The receptor was derived from a man in his sixties with non-small cell lung cancer.

The CDR3 DNA is TGCAGCGTCGCCAAAGGACAGGGGAAAACTGAAGCTTTCTTT. It is translated as CSVAKGQGKTEAFF. V and J are TRBV29-1 and TRBJ1-1, with 9 bases matching TRBD1. Germline CDR1 and CDR2: SQVTM and ANQGSEA. V lost 6 bases, J lost 5 bases, and 10 bases stayed unmatched. The CDR3 loop spans 14 amino acids.